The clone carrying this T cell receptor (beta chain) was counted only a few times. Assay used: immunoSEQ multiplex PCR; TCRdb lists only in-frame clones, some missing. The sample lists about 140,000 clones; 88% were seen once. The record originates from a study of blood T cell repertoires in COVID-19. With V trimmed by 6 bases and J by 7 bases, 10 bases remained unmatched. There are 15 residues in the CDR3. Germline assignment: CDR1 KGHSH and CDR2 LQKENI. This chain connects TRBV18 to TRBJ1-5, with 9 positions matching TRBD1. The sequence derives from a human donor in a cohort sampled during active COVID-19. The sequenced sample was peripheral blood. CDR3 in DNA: TGTGCCAGCTCTTCGGGACAGGGTTCCGGGCAGCCCCAGCATTTT. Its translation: CASSSGQGSGQPQHF.